This TCR beta chain comes out of a study of vaccination and CD4 T cells after COVID-19 (dated by TCRdb to about 2022). For the study in its entirety: Six males and four females were included in the convalescent cohort, with two Hispanic individuals, seven Caucasians, two Asians and one multiracial person represented. As controls, cultures received a CEFX viral epitope pool (the positive control), an HIV-1 Nef peptide pool (the negative control), or no peptide at all. In over 8 COVID-19 convalescent patients and 4 infection-naive healthy vaccine recipients, the spike-specific CD4+ TCR repertoire before mRNA vaccination was compared with the repertoire after mRNA vaccination. Memory CD4+ T cell crossreactivity between SARS-CoV-2 and common cold coronavirus spike proteins was assessed at the TCR clonotype level in an earlier paper using these donors. Participants got two doses of the Pfizer-BioNTech BNT162b2 vaccine (n=8) or two doses of the Moderna mRNA-1273 vaccine (n=2). Culture stimuli were overlapping spike peptide pools from SARS-CoV-2 and from the common cold coronaviruses HCoV-NL63, HCoV-OC43 and HCoV-229E. Post-COVID blood samples were collected from convalescent patients a median of around 100 days after diagnosis, with a range of roughly 35 to 170 days. Post-vaccine blood samples were obtained a median of around 67 days after the second vaccine dose, with a range of roughly 14 to 241 days.

Paper-wide results and their limitations: In convalescent patients, nearly all vaccine-specific clones (304 of 307) were found to be mono-reactive for SARS-CoV-2 spike rather than cross-reactive with common cold coronaviruses. Among convalescent patients, a median about 86% of the SARS-CoV-2-reactive clones seen after vaccination appeared only after vaccination, which suggests priming specific to the vaccine. The median count of SARS-CoV-2-reactive clonotypes went up from approximately 20 after infection to approximately 40 after vaccination, although the change was not significant. Relatively few convalescent patients were included in the study, and early timepoints after natural infection were not analyzed.

Libraries were prepared through PCR. TCR sequencing of DNA from cultured CD4+ T cells used the Oncomine TCR Beta short-read assay at the Johns Hopkins FTIC core. The QIAamp micro DNA kit was used to extract genomic DNA from the cultured CD4+ T cells. Oncomine TCR Beta libraries made from cultured CD4+ T cells were pooled using unique dual indexes and sequenced on an Illumina iSeq 100. The paper's data handling went like this. Non-productive sequences were removed, and CDR3s that did not start with C, did not end with F or W, or were shorter than 7 amino acids were discarded. Antigen-specific clonotypes were identified with the MANAFEST web application by comparing peptide-stimulated wells with reference and other culture wells. For a clone to be called positive, the clone needed an FDR below 0.05, an odds ratio above 5, and a productive frequency above 0.1% in at least two of three replicate wells. A clonotype was classed as cross-reactive if the clonotype showed significant expansion both in SARS-CoV-2 spike wells and in at least one common cold coronavirus spike condition. CDR3 homology was assessed with Levenshtein distances (stringdist) and unrooted phylogenetic trees (ape) in R version 3.6.1. In TCRdb, the public reads were trimmed at Q25 with fastp and aligned with MiXCR, with productive beta chains retained. Rows are unified per CDR3 protein, each entry keeping the most common DNA and genes. TCRdb, not the original authors, processed these V and J calls. Across this sample there are 8,000 to 9,000 distinct CDR3 sequences, with 40% to 60% seen only once. The ten largest clonotypes hold around 16% of the sample.

Sample treatment or condition, as interpreted from the label and publication: approximately nine-day PBMC culture with coronavirus spike peptide pools or control peptides (ViraFEST assay). CD4+ T cells from unexposed donors were collected before the COVID-19 pandemic (2011-2018). To expand antigen-specific T cells with peptide pools and then pick out the expanded clonotypes through TCR sequencing, the study relied on the ViraFEST assay. Each well held two million PBMCs cultured with 9 to 10 ug/ml peptide pools in IMDM containing 5% human AB serum and about 10 IU/ml IL-2. Half of the culture medium was replaced with fresh IL-2-containing medium on days 3 and 7. Once the cells had been in culture for about 10 days, the EasySep CD4+ T cell isolation kit was used to isolate CD4+ T cells by negative selection. As cell number allowed, CD4+ T cells from unexposed donors were tested for reactivity to SARS-CoV-2 S and N and to four common cold coronavirus spike pools. PBMCs were separated from whole blood using Ficoll-Paque Plus gradient centrifugation and then either used fresh or cryopreserved at -140C. Each culture condition was generally run in triplicate wells. Leukapheresis product for the unexposed donors was purchased commercially.

Remarks on this clonotype: Which antigen it targets is not known. No base quality values were provided; no much bigger clone lies one nucleotide off.

The germline V and J ends show losses of 6 bases and 6 bases respectively, and no gene match explains 8 bases of the junction. The CDR3 runs 15 residues from the cysteine to the phenylalanine. Only the CDR3 DNA is retained, 45 bases long and in frame from the first base. Via the germline V gene, CDR1 is MDHEN and CDR2 SYDVKM. This chain joins TRBV28 to TRBJ2-3, with TRBD2 matching 11 junction bases. Sequenced material: CD4+ T cells from blood, cultured in vitro. This receptor was obtained from a human donor in good health. The CDR3 has the sequence CASSYSGRASDTQYF. The nucleotide sequence reads as follows: TGTGCCAGCAGCTATAGCGGGAGGGCTTCGGATACGCAGTATTTT.